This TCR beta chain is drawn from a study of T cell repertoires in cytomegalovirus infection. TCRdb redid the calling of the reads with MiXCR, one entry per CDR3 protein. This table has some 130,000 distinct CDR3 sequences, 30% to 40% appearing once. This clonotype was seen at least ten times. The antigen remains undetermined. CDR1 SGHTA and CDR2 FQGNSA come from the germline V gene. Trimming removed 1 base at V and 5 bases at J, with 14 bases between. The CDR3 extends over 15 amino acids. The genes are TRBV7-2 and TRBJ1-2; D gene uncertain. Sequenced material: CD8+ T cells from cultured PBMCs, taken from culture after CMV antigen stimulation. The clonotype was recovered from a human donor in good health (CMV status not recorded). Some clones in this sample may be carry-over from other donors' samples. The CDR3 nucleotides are TGTGCCAGCAGCTTAGAACTGGGTCCTTGGTATGGCTACACCTTC. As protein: CASSLELGPWYGYTF.